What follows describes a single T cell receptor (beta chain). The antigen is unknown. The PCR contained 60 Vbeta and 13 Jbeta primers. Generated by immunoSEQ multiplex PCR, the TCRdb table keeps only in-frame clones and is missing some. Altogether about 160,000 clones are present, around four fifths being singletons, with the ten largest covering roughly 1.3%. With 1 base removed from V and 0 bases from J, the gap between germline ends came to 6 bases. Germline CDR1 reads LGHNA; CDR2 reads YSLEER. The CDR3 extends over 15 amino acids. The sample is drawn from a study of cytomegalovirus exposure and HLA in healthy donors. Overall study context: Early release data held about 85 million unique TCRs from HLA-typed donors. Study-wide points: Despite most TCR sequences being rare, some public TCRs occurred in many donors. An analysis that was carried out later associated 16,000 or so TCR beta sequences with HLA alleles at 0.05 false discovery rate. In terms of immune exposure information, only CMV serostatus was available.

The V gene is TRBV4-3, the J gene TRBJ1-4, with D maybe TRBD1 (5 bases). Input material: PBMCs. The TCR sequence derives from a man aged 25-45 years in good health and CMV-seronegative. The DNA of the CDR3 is TGCGCCAGCAGCCAAGCGGGGGCAACTAATGAAAAACTGTTTTTT. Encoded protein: CASSQAGATNEKLFF.